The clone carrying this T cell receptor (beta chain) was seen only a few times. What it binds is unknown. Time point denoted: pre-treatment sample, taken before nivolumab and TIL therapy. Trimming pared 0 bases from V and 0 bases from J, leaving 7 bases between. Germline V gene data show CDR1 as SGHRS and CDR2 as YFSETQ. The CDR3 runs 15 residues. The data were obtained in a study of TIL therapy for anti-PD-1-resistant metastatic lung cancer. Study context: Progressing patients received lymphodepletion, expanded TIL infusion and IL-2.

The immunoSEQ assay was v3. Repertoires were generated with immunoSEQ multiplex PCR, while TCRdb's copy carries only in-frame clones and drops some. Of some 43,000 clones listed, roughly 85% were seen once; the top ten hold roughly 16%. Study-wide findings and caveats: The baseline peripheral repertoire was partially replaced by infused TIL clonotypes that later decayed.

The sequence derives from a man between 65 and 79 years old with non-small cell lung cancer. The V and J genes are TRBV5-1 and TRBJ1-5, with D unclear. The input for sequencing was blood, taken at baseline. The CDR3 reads CASSLGTNSNQPQHF. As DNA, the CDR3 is TGCGCCAGCAGCTTGGGGACTAATAGCAATCAGCCCCAGCATTTT. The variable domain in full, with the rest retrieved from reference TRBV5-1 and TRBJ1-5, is KAGVTQTPRYLIKTRGQQVTLSCSPISGHRSVSWYQQTPGQGLQFLFEYFSETQRNKGNFPGRFSGRQFSNSRSEMNVSTLELGDSALYLCASSLGTNSNQPQHFGDGTRLSIL.